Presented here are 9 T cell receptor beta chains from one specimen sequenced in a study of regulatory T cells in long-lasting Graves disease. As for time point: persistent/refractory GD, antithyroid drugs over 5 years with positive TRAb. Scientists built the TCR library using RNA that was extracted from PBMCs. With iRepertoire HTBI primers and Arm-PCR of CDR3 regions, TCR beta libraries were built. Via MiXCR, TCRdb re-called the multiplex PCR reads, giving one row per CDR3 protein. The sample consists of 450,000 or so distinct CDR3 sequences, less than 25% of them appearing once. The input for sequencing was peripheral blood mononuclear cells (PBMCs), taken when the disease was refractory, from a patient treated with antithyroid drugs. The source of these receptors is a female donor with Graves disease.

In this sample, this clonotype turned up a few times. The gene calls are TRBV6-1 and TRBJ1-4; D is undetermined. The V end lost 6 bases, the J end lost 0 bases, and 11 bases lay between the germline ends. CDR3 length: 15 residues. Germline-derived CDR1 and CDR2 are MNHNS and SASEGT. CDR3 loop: CASSLRRATNEKLFF. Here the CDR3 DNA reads TGTGCCAGCAGCCTGAGACGGGCAACTAATGAAAAACTGTTTTTT.

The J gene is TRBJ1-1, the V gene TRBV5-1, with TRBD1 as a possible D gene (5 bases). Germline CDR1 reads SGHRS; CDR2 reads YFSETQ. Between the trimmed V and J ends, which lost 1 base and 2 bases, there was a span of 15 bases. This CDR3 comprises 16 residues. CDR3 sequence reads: CASSLWWTGGNTEAFF. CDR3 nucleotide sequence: TGCGCCAGCAGCTTGTGGTGGACGGGGGGAAACACTGAAGCTTTCTTT.

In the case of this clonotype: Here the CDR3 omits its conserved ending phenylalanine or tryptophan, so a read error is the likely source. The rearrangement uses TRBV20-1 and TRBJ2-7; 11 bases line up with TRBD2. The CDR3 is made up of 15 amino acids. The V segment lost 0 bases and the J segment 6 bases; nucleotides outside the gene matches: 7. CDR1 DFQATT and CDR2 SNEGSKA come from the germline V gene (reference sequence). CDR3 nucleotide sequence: TGCAGTGCTAGAGAAATAGCGGGAGGGCAAATCGAGCAGTACCTC. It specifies CSAREIAGGQIEQYL.

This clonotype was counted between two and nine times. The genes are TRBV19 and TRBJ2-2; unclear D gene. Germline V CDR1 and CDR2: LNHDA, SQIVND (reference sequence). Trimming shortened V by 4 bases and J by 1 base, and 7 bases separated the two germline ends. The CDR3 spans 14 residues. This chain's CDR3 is CASSRNRNTGELFF. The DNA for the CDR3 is TGTGCCAGTAGTAGGAACAGGAACACCGGGGAGCTGTTTTTT.

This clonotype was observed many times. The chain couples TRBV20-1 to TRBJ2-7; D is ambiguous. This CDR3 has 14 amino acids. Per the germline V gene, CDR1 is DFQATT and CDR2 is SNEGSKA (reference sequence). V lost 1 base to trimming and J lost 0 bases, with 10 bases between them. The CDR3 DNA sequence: TGCAGTGCTAGAGGCTCCAGAAGCTCCTACGAGCAGTACTTC. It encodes CSARGSRSSYEQYF.

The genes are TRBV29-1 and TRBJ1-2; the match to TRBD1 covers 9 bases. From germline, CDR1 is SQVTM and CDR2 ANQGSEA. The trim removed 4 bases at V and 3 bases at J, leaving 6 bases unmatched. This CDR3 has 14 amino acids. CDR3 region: CSVGRQGGDYGYTF. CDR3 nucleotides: TGCAGCGTTGGCCGACAGGGGGGGGACTATGGCTACACCTTC.

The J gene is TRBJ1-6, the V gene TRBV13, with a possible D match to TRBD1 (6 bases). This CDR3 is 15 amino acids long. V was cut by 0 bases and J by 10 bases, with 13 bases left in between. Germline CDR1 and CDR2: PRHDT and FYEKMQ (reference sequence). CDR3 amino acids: CASSLGAGARSPLHF. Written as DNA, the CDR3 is TGTGCCAGCAGCTTAGGGGCGGGGGCCCGATCACCCCTCCACTTT.

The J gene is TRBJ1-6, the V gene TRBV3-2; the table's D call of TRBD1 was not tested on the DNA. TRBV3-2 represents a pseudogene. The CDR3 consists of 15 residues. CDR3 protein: CASSQLCPDNSPLHF. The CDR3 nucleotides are TGTGCCAGCAGCCAACTCTGCCCGGATAATTCACCCCTCCACTTT.

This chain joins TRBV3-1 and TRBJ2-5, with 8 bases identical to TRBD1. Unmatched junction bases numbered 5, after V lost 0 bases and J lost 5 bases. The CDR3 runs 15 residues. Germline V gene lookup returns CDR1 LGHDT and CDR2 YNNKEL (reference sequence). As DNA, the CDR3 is TGTGCCAGCAGCCAAGAGACACAGGGGGATGAGACCCAGTACTTC. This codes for CASSQETQGDETQYF.